These T cell receptor beta chains were read from a single sample in a study of long-term antiretroviral therapy in people with HIV. This table comes from immunoSEQ multiplex PCR, and its TCRdb copy is limited to in-frame clones, with some not included. This table has approximately 28,000 clones, roughly 80% appearing once. Sequences were derived from unsorted PBMCs, sampled 0.8 years before starting antiretroviral therapy. These receptors all stem from a man between 18 and 35 years old with HIV. Both conserved end residues are part of each CDR3. Each record gives: V gene, CDR3 length, clone size, J gene, D gene, CDR3 DNA, CDR3 protein. D genes are given only for firm matches. Clone size is shown for a subset of rows, as once, few, many or a class of expanded clone.

v_gene: TRBV6-1; len: 14; abundance: .; j_gene: TRBJ2-7; d_gene: .; CDR3nt: TGTGCCAGCAGTGAAACGAGGGCTTGGGACGAGCAGTACTTC; CDR3aa: CASSETRAWDEQYF
v_gene: TRBV7-8; len: 15; abundance: .; j_gene: TRBJ2-1; d_gene: TRBD2; CDR3nt: TGTGCCAGCAGCCTCCCGGGACTAAGTATCGATGAGCAGTTCTTC; CDR3aa: CASSLPGLSIDEQFF
v_gene: TRBV10-3; len: 13; abundance: .; j_gene: TRBJ2-3; d_gene: TRBD1; CDR3nt: TGTGCCATCACTGGACAGGACACAGATACGCAGTATTTT; CDR3aa: CAITGQDTDTQYF
v_gene: TRBV28; len: 15; abundance: .; j_gene: TRBJ1-5; d_gene: .; CDR3nt: TGTGCCAGCAGTTTGTTTGGGCCCGGAGTTCAGCCCCAGCATTTT; CDR3aa: CASSLFGPGVQPQHF
v_gene: TRBV19; len: 13; abundance: .; j_gene: TRBJ1-3; d_gene: .; CDR3nt: TGTGCCAGTAGCGCCAACTCTGGAAACACCATATATTTT; CDR3aa: CASSANSGNTIYF
v_gene: TRBV6-6; len: 14; abundance: .; j_gene: TRBJ2-2; d_gene: .; CDR3nt: TGTGCCAGCAGTTATTCGGTGAACACCGGGGAGCTGTTTTTT; CDR3aa: CASSYSVNTGELFF
v_gene: TRBV6-4; len: 13; abundance: few; j_gene: TRBJ1-6; d_gene: .; CDR3nt: TGTGCCAGCAGTGACAGGGATAATTCACCCCTCCACTTT; CDR3aa: CASSDRDNSPLHF
v_gene: TRBV5-1; len: 15; abundance: .; j_gene: TRBJ2-7; d_gene: .; CDR3nt: TGCGCCAGCAGCTTGGGGCAGGGAAGCCCCTACGAGCAGTACTTC; CDR3aa: CASSLGQGSPYEQYF
v_gene: TRBV11-2; len: 16; abundance: .; j_gene: TRBJ1-5; d_gene: .; CDR3nt: TGTGCCAGCAGTGAACTACCCAGGGGTAGCAATCAGCCCCAGCATTTT; CDR3aa: CASSELPRGSNQPQHF
v_gene: TRBV27; len: 16; abundance: .; j_gene: TRBJ2-3; d_gene: TRBD2; CDR3nt: TGTGCCAGCAGTTTCCTAGCGGTATCCAGCACAGATACGCAGTATTTT; CDR3aa: CASSFLAVSSTDTQYF
v_gene: TRBV25-1; len: 16; abundance: .; j_gene: TRBJ1-5; d_gene: .; CDR3nt: TGTGCCAGCAGTGAAGGGGGGCTAAGAAGCAATCAGCCCCAGCATTTT; CDR3aa: CASSEGGLRSNQPQHF
v_gene: TRBV6-5; len: 16; abundance: once; j_gene: TRBJ2-3; d_gene: TRBD2; CDR3nt: TGTGCCAGCAGTTACTCCCTAGCGGGATGGGCAGATACGCAGTATTTT; CDR3aa: CASSYSLAGWADTQYF
v_gene: TRBV6-1; len: 12; abundance: .; j_gene: TRBJ1-4; d_gene: .; CDR3nt: TGTGCCAGCAGTGAAGCAGAGAGAAAACTGTTTTTT; CDR3aa: CASSEAERKLFF
v_gene: TRBV19; len: 13; abundance: .; j_gene: TRBJ1-1; d_gene: .; CDR3nt: TGTGCCAGTAGTATCATAGGGAACACTGAAGCTTTCTTT; CDR3aa: CASSIIGNTEAFF
v_gene: TRBV6-4; len: 14; abundance: .; j_gene: TRBJ1-1; d_gene: TRBD1; CDR3nt: TGTGCCAGCAGCGAGACAGGGGGGAACACTGAAGCTTTCTTT; CDR3aa: CASSETGGNTEAFF
v_gene: TRBV5-1; len: 16; abundance: .; j_gene: TRBJ2-7; d_gene: .; CDR3nt: TGCGCCAGCAGCTTGGCCAATTCCGGGACAAAGGGCGAGCAGTACTTC; CDR3aa: CASSLANSGTKGEQYF
v_gene: TRBV21-1; len: 16; abundance: .; j_gene: TRBJ1-5; d_gene: .; CDR3nt: TGTGCCAGCAGCAAGGGCAGACAGTACTTCAATCAGCCCCAGCATTTT; CDR3aa: CASSKGRQYFNQPQHF
v_gene: TRBV19; len: 16; abundance: .; j_gene: TRBJ2-2; d_gene: .; CDR3nt: TGTGCCAGTAGTCCTGGTGCCGGGGCGCCCACCGGGGAGCTGTTTTTT; CDR3aa: CASSPGAGAPTGELFF
v_gene: TRBV9; len: 16; abundance: once; j_gene: TRBJ2-1; d_gene: TRBD2; CDR3nt: TGTGCCAGCAGCGCCCTCAGCGGGAGAACCTACAATGAGCAGTTCTTC; CDR3aa: CASSALSGRTYNEQFF
v_gene: TRBV7-8; len: 15; abundance: .; j_gene: TRBJ1-2; d_gene: .; CDR3nt: TGTGCCAGCAGCTTAGGGTTGCTCCAAGGCCGGGGCTACACCTTC; CDR3aa: CASSLGLLQGRGYTF
v_gene: TRBV27; len: 16; abundance: .; j_gene: TRBJ2-1; d_gene: TRBD2; CDR3nt: TGTGCCAGCCGTTCCCAGCGGGGTCGCTCCTACAATGAGCAGTTCTTC; CDR3aa: CASRSQRGRSYNEQFF
v_gene: TRBV5-1; len: 17; abundance: .; j_gene: TRBJ2-7; d_gene: TRBD2; CDR3nt: TGCGCCAGCAGCTTGGATACTAGCGGGAGACGGACCTACGAGCAGTACTTC; CDR3aa: CASSLDTSGRRTYEQYF
v_gene: TRBV2; len: 14; abundance: .; j_gene: TRBJ1-2; d_gene: .; CDR3nt: TGTGCCAGCAGCCCAGGGAAGCCTAACTATGGCTACACCTTC; CDR3aa: CASSPGKPNYGYTF
v_gene: TRBV19; len: 11; abundance: .; j_gene: TRBJ2-1; d_gene: .; CDR3nt: TGTGCCAGTAGTTTCCCAGGGGTTCTACTCTTC; CDR3aa: CASSFPGVLLF
v_gene: TRBV12-5; len: 18; abundance: few; j_gene: TRBJ1-2; d_gene: .; CDR3nt: TGTGCTAGTGGTTTGGTCCTGGGACGTTCTCCTTCTAACTATGGCTACACCTTC; CDR3aa: CASGLVLGRSPSNYGYTF
v_gene: TRBV18; len: 16; abundance: .; j_gene: TRBJ1-1; d_gene: TRBD1; CDR3nt: TGTGCCAGCTCACCGATGACAGGGGGCGCGTACACTGAAGCTTTCTTT; CDR3aa: CASSPMTGGAYTEAFF
v_gene: TRBV4-2; len: 16; abundance: .; j_gene: TRBJ1-4; d_gene: .; CDR3nt: TGTGCCAGCACCCCCCTGAGCGCGACTAATAATGAAAAACTGTTTTTT; CDR3aa: CASTPLSATNNEKLFF
v_gene: TRBV29-1; len: 14; abundance: .; j_gene: TRBJ2-2; d_gene: .; CDR3nt: TGCAGCGTTAGTGTGGGGGGAACAAGCGGGGAGCTGTTTTTT; CDR3aa: CSVSVGGTSGELFF
v_gene: TRBV18; len: 15; abundance: .; j_gene: TRBJ1-2; d_gene: .; CDR3nt: TGTGCCAGCTCACCACGGGAGGGCTTCCTCTATGGCTACACCTTC; CDR3aa: CASSPREGFLYGYTF
v_gene: TRBV9; len: 14; abundance: .; j_gene: TRBJ1-1; d_gene: .; CDR3nt: TGTGCCAGCAGCGTAGAGTCGGTGAACACTGAAGCTTTCTTT; CDR3aa: CASSVESVNTEAFF
v_gene: TRBV18; len: 14; abundance: .; j_gene: TRBJ1-1; d_gene: TRBD1; CDR3nt: TGTGCCAGCTCACAAGGGGGCTTGAACACTGAAGCTTTCTTT; CDR3aa: CASSQGGLNTEAFF
v_gene: TRBV6-1; len: 16; abundance: .; j_gene: TRBJ1-6; d_gene: TRBD1; CDR3nt: TGTGCCAGCAGTCAAGGACAGGGGAGGAATAATTCACCCCTCCACTTT; CDR3aa: CASSQGQGRNNSPLHF
v_gene: TRBV7-2; len: 13; abundance: once; j_gene: TRBJ1-4; d_gene: .; CDR3nt: TGTGCCAGCAGCCTACAGGGTTATGAAAAACTGTTTTTT; CDR3aa: CASSLQGYEKLFF
v_gene: TRBV11-2; len: 18; abundance: .; j_gene: TRBJ2-2; d_gene: .; CDR3nt: TGTGCCAGCAGTATCCTTGCCCGTTCCGCCGCAGGCACCGGGGAGCTGTTTTTT; CDR3aa: CASSILARSAAGTGELFF
v_gene: TRBV10-2; len: 15; abundance: .; j_gene: TRBJ2-1; d_gene: .; CDR3nt: TGCGCCAGCAGTGATTTTAGCGCGGGGAACAATGAGCAGTTCTTC; CDR3aa: CASSDFSAGNNEQFF
v_gene: TRBV25-1; len: 14; abundance: .; j_gene: TRBJ1-4; d_gene: TRBD1; CDR3nt: TGTGCCAGCAGCACAGGGGGCGAGAATGAAAAACTGTTTTTT; CDR3aa: CASSTGGENEKLFF
v_gene: TRBV10-2; len: 10; abundance: .; j_gene: TRBJ2-3; d_gene: .; CDR3nt: TGCGCCAGCAGGGGGGGTACGCAGTATTTT; CDR3aa: CASRGGTQYF
v_gene: TRBV4-1; len: 15; abundance: .; j_gene: TRBJ2-2; d_gene: .; CDR3nt: TGCGCCAGCAGATTAAGGAGGGGCGACACCGGGGAGCTGTTTTTT; CDR3aa: CASRLRRGDTGELFF
v_gene: TRBV6-5; len: 11; abundance: .; j_gene: TRBJ1-1; d_gene: .; CDR3nt: TGTGCCAGCGCGGGATACACTGAAGCTTTCTTT; CDR3aa: CASAGYTEAFF
v_gene: TRBV9; len: 13; abundance: .; j_gene: TRBJ2-2; d_gene: .; CDR3nt: TGCGCTTCAGGGTCAGCGAACACCGGGGAGCTGTTTTTT; CDR3aa: CASGSANTGELFF
v_gene: TRBV7-9; len: 15; abundance: .; j_gene: TRBJ2-7; d_gene: TRBD1; CDR3nt: TGTGCCAGCAGCTTGGGCGGGACAGGGGCGTACGAGCAGTACTTC; CDR3aa: CASSLGGTGAYEQYF
v_gene: TRBV5-1; len: 15; abundance: .; j_gene: TRBJ2-1; d_gene: TRBD1; CDR3nt: TGCGCCAGCAGCAATTGGGGACAGGGTTCCCATGAGCAGTTCTTC; CDR3aa: CASSNWGQGSHEQFF
v_gene: TRBV5-1; len: 14; abundance: .; j_gene: TRBJ2-7; d_gene: TRBD1; CDR3nt: TGCGCCAGCAGCCTCCGGGACAGATTTTACGAGCAGTACTTC; CDR3aa: CASSLRDRFYEQYF
v_gene: TRBV29-1; len: 13; abundance: once; j_gene: TRBJ2-1; d_gene: TRBD1; CDR3nt: TGCAGCGCCGACCGGGACAGGGGCAATGAGCAGTTCTTC; CDR3aa: CSADRDRGNEQFF
v_gene: TRBV18; len: 15; abundance: .; j_gene: TRBJ1-2; d_gene: TRBD1; CDR3nt: TGTGCCAGCTCACCACCCGACAGGGGGAGGCATGGCTACACCTTC; CDR3aa: CASSPPDRGRHGYTF
v_gene: TRBV30; len: 13; abundance: .; j_gene: TRBJ1-2; d_gene: TRBD1; CDR3nt: TGTGCCTGGACCCGGACAGGGGGATATGGCTACACCTTC; CDR3aa: CAWTRTGGYGYTF
v_gene: TRBV30; len: 13; abundance: .; j_gene: TRBJ2-1; d_gene: .; CDR3nt: TGTGCCTGGAGCGCCTCTGGGGGGCCTGAGCAGTTCTTC; CDR3aa: CAWSASGGPEQFF
v_gene: TRBV5-1; len: 15; abundance: .; j_gene: TRBJ1-4; d_gene: .; CDR3nt: TGCGCCAGCAGCTTGGGAGATACTTCGAGTGAAAAACTGTTTTTT; CDR3aa: CASSLGDTSSEKLFF
v_gene: TRBV7-2; len: 16; abundance: .; j_gene: TRBJ2-5; d_gene: TRBD2; CDR3nt: TGTGCCAGCAGCTTGATGGGACTAGCGGGAAAAGAGACCCAGTACTTC; CDR3aa: CASSLMGLAGKETQYF
v_gene: TRBV7-3; len: 15; abundance: .; j_gene: TRBJ2-3; d_gene: .; CDR3nt: TGTGCCAGCAGCTTAACGTGGGGGCAAGGAGATACGCAGTATTTT; CDR3aa: CASSLTWGQGDTQYF
v_gene: TRBV2; len: 14; abundance: .; j_gene: TRBJ2-1; d_gene: TRBD2; CDR3nt: TGTGCCAATCTACTAGCGGGGGCCAACAATGAGCAGTTCTTC; CDR3aa: CANLLAGANNEQFF
v_gene: TRBV10-3; len: 13; abundance: .; j_gene: TRBJ1-2; d_gene: TRBD1; CDR3nt: TGTGCCATCAGTGAAACAGGGGGTAGAGGCTACACCTTC; CDR3aa: CAISETGGRGYTF
v_gene: TRBV12-5; len: 17; abundance: .; j_gene: TRBJ1-2; d_gene: .; CDR3nt: TGTGCTAGTGGTTTGGTACCCGAGTGGTGGAGCTTCTATGGCTACACCTTC; CDR3aa: CASGLVPEWWSFYGYTF